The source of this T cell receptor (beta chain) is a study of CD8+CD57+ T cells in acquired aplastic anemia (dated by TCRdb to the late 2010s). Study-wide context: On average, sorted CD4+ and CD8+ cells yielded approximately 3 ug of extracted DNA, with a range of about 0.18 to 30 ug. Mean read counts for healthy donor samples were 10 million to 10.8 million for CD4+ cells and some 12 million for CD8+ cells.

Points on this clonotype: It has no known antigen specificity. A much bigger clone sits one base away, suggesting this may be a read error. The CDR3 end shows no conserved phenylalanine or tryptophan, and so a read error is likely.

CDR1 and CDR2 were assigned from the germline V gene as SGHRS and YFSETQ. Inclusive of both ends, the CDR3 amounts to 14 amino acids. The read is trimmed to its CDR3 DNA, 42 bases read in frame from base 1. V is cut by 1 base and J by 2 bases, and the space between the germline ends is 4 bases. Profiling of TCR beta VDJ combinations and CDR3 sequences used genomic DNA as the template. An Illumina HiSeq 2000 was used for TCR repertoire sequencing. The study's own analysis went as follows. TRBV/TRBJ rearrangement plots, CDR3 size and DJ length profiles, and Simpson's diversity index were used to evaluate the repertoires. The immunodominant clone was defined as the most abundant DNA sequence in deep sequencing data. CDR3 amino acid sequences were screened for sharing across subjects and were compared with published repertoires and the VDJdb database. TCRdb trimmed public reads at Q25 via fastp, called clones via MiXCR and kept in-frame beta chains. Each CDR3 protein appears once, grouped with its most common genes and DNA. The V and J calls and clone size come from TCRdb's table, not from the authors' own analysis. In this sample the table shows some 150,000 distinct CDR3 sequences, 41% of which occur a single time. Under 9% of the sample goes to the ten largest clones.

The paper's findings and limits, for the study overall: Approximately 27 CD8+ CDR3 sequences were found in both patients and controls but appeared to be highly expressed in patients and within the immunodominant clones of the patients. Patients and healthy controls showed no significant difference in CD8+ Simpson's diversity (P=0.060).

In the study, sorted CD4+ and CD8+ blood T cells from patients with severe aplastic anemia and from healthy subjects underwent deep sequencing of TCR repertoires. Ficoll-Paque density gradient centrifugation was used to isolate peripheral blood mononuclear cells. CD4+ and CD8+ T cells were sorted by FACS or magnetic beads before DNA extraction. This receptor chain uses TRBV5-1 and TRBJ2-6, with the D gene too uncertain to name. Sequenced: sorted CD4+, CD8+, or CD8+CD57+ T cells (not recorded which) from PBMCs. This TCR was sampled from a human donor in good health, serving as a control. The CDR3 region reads CASSLSPGANVLTL. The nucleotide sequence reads TGCGCCAGCAGCTTGTCTCCTGGGGCCAACGTCCTGACTCTC.